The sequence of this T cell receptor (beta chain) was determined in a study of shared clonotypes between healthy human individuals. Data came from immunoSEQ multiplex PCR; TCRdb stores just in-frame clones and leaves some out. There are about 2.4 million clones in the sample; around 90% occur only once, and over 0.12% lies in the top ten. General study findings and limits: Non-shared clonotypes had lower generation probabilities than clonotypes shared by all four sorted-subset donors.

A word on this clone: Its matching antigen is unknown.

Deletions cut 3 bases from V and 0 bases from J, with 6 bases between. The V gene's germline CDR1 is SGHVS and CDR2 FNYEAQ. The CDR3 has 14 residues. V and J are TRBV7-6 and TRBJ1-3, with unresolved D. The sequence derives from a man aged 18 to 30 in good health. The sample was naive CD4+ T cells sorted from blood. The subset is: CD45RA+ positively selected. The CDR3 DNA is TGTGCCAGCAGCTTGGGCAACTCTGGAAACACCATATATTTT. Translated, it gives CASSLGNSGNTIYF.